Listed here are 17 T cell receptor beta chains from one sample, sequenced in a study of tumor and adjacent non-tumor tissue in lung cancer. A modified ARM-PCR protocol with three rounds of nested PCR amplified TCRbeta. TCRdb analysed the multiplex PCR reads with MiXCR anew, one entry per CDR3 protein. The table includes about 140,000 distinct CDR3 sequences, roughly 66% detected once. The template was RNA from unsorted bulk tissue. The sample taken for sequencing was lung tumor tissue. Receptors originate from a man aged 55 to 70 with small cell lung cancer.

This clonotype occurred many times. The chain combines TRBV20-1 with TRBJ2-1; 13 nucleotides agree with TRBD2. The CDR3 spans 18 residues. Unmatched junction bases numbered 12, after V lost 3 bases and J lost 4 bases. In germline, CDR1 is DFQATT, CDR2 SNEGSKA (reference sequence). This CDR3 reads CSASLLTSGRANYNEQFF. CDR3 DNA: TGCAGTGCTAGCCTACTTACTAGCGGGAGGGCCAATTACAATGAGCAGTTCTTC.

In the case of this clonotype: One end of the junction does not line up with germline, which may come from a read error. The chain carries TRBV11-3 and TRBJ2-3; TRBD2 agrees at 12 bases. Per germline, CDR1 SGHNT and CDR2 YENEEA. The CDR3 runs 15 residues. DNA for the CDR3: TGTGCCAGCAACGGGGGACTAGCGGGCACAGATACACAGTATTTT. Translation: CASNGGLAGTDTQYF.

The genes are TRBV4-2 and TRBJ2-7; a possible D gene is TRBD2 (6 bases). The CDR3 covers 16 residues. From germline, CDR1 is LGHNA and CDR2 YNFKEQ. Trimming took off 1 base at V and 3 bases at J, with 16 bases between the two ends. CDR3 nucleotide sequence: TGTGCCAGCAGCCAAGGGCCGGGAGTGAGCTACTACGAGCAGTACTTC. Amino acid sequence: CASSQGPGVSYYEQYF.

Comments on this clonotype: Compared with germline, one end of the junction differs, possibly owing to a read error. The chain links TRBV6-2 or TRBV6-3 to TRBJ1-3; TRBD1 might be the D (5 bases). Per germline, CDR1 MNHEY and CDR2 SVGEGT. The length of the CDR3 is 16 residues. The CDR3 loop reads CASSYSGLLSGSTIYF. For the CDR3, the DNA is TGTGCCAGCAGTTACTCGGGACTCCTCTCTGGAAGCACCATATATTTT.

With respect to this clonotype: The germline gene is not matched at one end of the junction; a read error may be the cause. The chain carries TRBV4-2 and TRBJ1-1, with unresolved D. This CDR3 is built from 13 residues. The germline CDR1 and CDR2 sequences are LGHNA and YNFKEQ. The CDR3 loop reads CASSQDPTTKAFF. The CDR3 region has the DNA TGTGCAAGCAGCCAAGACCCAACCACTAAAGCTTTCTTT.

A remark on this clonotype: One end of the junction fails to match germline, which may point to a read error. The V gene is TRBV28, the J gene TRBJ2-1; D ambiguous. The CDR3 has 16 amino acids. From germline, CDR1 is MDHEN and CDR2 SYDVKM. The CDR3 is CAGSLTRGNSYNEQFF. DNA of the CDR3: TGTGCCGGCAGTTTGACGCGCGGCAACTCCTACAATGAGCAGTTCTTC.

This clonotype was seen a handful of times. V gene TRBV12-3 or TRBV12-4 combines with J gene TRBJ2-2; perhaps TRBD1 as D (6 bases). This CDR3 is 17 amino acids long. V gave up 8 bases and J gave up 3 bases, with 22 bases separating them. Here the CDR3 reads CASSAATGLIYTGELFF. CDR3 coding DNA: TGTGCCAGCTCCGCGGCGACAGGCCTAATTTACACCGGGGAGCTGTTTTTT.

Turning to this clonotype: Germline and junction disagree at one end, which may indicate a read error. J is TRBJ2-1 and V is TRBV11-2, with D uncertain. The CDR3 loop spans 13 amino acids. Germline lookup yields CDR1 SGHAT and CDR2 FQNNGV. The CDR3 DNA follows: TGTGCCAGCAACTTAGACCCGAACAATGAGCAGTTCTTC. Encoded protein: CASNLDPNNEQFF.

As for this clonotype: At one end the junction does not follow the germline gene, possibly because of a read error. The V and J genes are TRBV4-1 and TRBJ2-1, with D possibly being TRBD2 (5 bases). This CDR3 has 16 amino acids. CDR1 is MGHRA, CDR2 YSYEKL, per germline. The CDR3 DNA reads TGCGCCAGCAGCCAAGTTTCGGGGATCGGGTACAATGTGCAGTTCTTC. Its translation is CASSQVSGIGYNVQFF.

By proportion, this clonotype is medium-sized. This chain connects TRBV4-2 to TRBJ2-1; 8 nucleotides match TRBD2. V was pared by 5 bases and J by 5 bases, with 8 bases of the junction left unmatched. The CDR3 spans 15 residues. Germline-derived CDR1 and CDR2 are LGHNA and YNFKEQ. CDR3 sequence: CASSRTSGVNNEQFF. The CDR3 DNA sequence: TGTGCCAGCAGCAGAACTAGCGGAGTCAACAATGAGCAGTTCTTC.

The sample holds a few counts of this clonotype. The genes are TRBV5-1 and TRBJ1-1; 8 bases align to TRBD1. CDR1 is SGHRS, CDR2 YFSETQ, per germline. The V and J ends lost 2 bases and 10 bases, in that order; junction bases with no gene match: 16. The CDR3 runs to 16 residues. The CDR3 is CASSLAETGAKLGAFF. Written as DNA, the CDR3 is TGCGCCAGCAGCTTAGCAGAGACAGGGGCGAAGTTGGGAGCTTTCTTT.

This clonotype was counted between two and nine times. V gene TRBV11-2 combines with J gene TRBJ1-2; 8 bases agree with TRBD1. Germline assignment: CDR1 SGHAT and CDR2 FQNNGV. V trimming: 6 bases; J trimming: 10 bases; junction bases outside the gene matches: 10. The CDR3 is 13 amino acids. CDR3 nucleotide sequence: TGTGCCAGCAGACCGACAGGGGCTACGGACTACACCTTC. This sequence encodes CASRPTGATDYTF. Using reference TRBV11-2 and TRBJ1-2 for the parts outside the CDR3, the full variable domain is EAGVAQSPRYKIIEKRQSVAFWCNPISGHATLYWYQQILGQGPKLLIQFQNNGVVDDSQLPKDRFSAERLKGVDSTLKIQPAKLEDSAVYLCASRPTGATDYTFGSGTRLTVV.

This chain connects TRBV11-2 to TRBJ2-6, with unresolved D. The CDR3 extends over 14 amino acids. V gave up 9 bases and J gave up 0 bases, with 9 bases separating them. In germline, CDR1 is SGHAT, CDR2 FQNNGV. DNA for the CDR3: TGTGCCAGTGGCATCCTCTCTGGGGCCAACGTCCTGACTTTC. Amino acids: CASGILSGANVLTF.

This clonotype was counted many times. This chain joins TRBV29-1 and TRBJ1-2; possibly TRBD1 for D (6 bases). Per germline, CDR1 SQVTM and CDR2 ANQGSEA. The CDR3 has 11 amino acids. The V and J ends lost 3 bases and 5 bases respectively, with 7 bases between them. The CDR3 DNA reads TGCAGCGTTGACAGGGGATATGGCTACACCTTC. It is translated as CSVDRGYGYTF. Complete variable domain (other parts from reference TRBV29-1 and TRBJ1-2): SAVISQKPSRDICQRGTSLTIQCQVDSQVTMMFWYRQQPGQSLTLIATANQGSEATYESGFVIDKFPISRPNLTFSTLTVSNMSPEDSSIYLCSVDRGYGYTFGSGTRLTVV.

The rearrangement links TRBV20-1 to TRBJ2-7; 7 nucleotides match TRBD2. CDR1 DFQATT and CDR2 SNEGSKA come from the germline V gene (reference sequence). Trimming cost V 6 bases and J 3 bases; bases outside gene matches: 11. This CDR3 is built from 14 residues. The CDR3 region has the DNA TGCAGTGCCATCGGACTAGGGGTAGACTACGAGCAGTACTTC. The encoded protein is CSAIGLGVDYEQYF.

On this clonotype: One end of the junction varies from germline; a read error may be responsible. The chain employs TRBV6-2 or TRBV6-3 and TRBJ2-2; D may be TRBD2 (5 bases). The germline gives CDR1 MNHEY, CDR2 SVGEGT. The CDR3 has 16 amino acids. CDR3 bases: TGTGCCAGCAGCCGCCCTTGCCCTCTAGGCACCGGGGAGCTCTTTTTT. It codes for CASSRPCPLGTGELFF.

To note about this clonotype: A read error is possible here, since a much larger clone lies one base away. Without the conserved terminal phenylalanine or tryptophan, this CDR3 likely stems from a read error. The chain links TRBV29-1 to TRBJ1-4; D gene uncertain. The CDR3 has 12 residues. Germline assignment: CDR1 SQVTM and CDR2 ANQGSEA. V was trimmed by 4 bases and J by 3 bases, leaving 6 bases between them. The CDR3 loop reads CSVGYSNEKLFL. The CDR3 coding sequence is TGCAGCGTTGGATATTCTAATGAAAAACTGTTTTTA.